This entry lists 14 T cell receptor beta chains sequenced from one sample in a study of blood T cell repertoires in COVID-19. Generated by immunoSEQ multiplex PCR, the TCRdb table keeps only in-frame clones and is missing some. The data contain roughly 220,000 clones, about 80% of them singletons. The sequenced sample consisted of PBMCs or T cells enriched from blood (not recorded which). The receptors were gathered from a man aged 35-49 years who had recovered from COVID-19.

V and J are TRBV7-8 and TRBJ2-1, with 9 nucleotides matching TRBD2. The trim removed 11 bases at V and 0 bases at J, leaving 8 bases unmatched. Germline CDR1 reads SGHVS; CDR2 reads FQNEAQ. The CDR3 contains 15 residues. CDR3 protein: CASTPSGASYNEQFF. DNA of the CDR3: TGTGCCTCAACCCCTAGCGGGGCCTCCTACAATGAGCAGTTCTTC.

The chain combines TRBV7-9 with TRBJ1-1, with D perhaps matching TRBD1 (5 bases). The CDR3 totals 14 residues. V lost 3 bases and J lost 0, with 8 bases in between. Germline loops: CDR1 SEHNR, CDR2 FQNEAQ (reference sequence). CDR3 nucleotides: TGTGCCAGCAGCTTGGGGCCAGTGAACACTGAAGCTTTCTTT. Protein: CASSLGPVNTEAFF. The full variable domain, with the rest looked up from reference TRBV7-9 and TRBJ1-1, is DTGVSQNPRHKITKRGQNVTFRCDPISEHNRLYWYRQTLGQGPEFLTYFQNEAQLEKSRLLSDRFSAERPKGSFSTLEIQRTEQGDSAMYLCASSLGPVNTEAFFGQGTRLTVV.

This clone was picked up one time. The chain employs TRBV4-1 and TRBJ2-7; 7 bases fit TRBD1. This CDR3 is 15 amino acids long. Germline V gene sequence: CDR1 MGHRA, CDR2 YSYEKL. Trimming at V came to 3 bases and at J to 3 bases, leaving 8 bases not matched to a gene. The CDR3 nucleotides are TGCGCCAGCAGCCAGTCAGGACAGGATTACTACGAGCAGTACTTC. This gives the protein CASSQSGQDYYEQYF.

CDR3 nucleotides: TGTGCCAGCATTCCCCTCGGGGGGGCGGGAGGTGACAATGAGCAGTTCTTC. It encodes CASIPLGGAGGDNEQFF. The chain couples TRBV27 to TRBJ2-1; 8 bases match TRBD2. This CDR3 has 17 residues. The junction had 16 bases not matched to a gene; V was cut back by 7 bases and J by 5 bases. CDR1 and CDR2 (germline): MNHEY, SMNVEV (reference sequence).

This chain connects TRBV27 to TRBJ2-7; D remains unclear. The CDR3 is 13 amino acids. From germline, CDR1 is MNHEY and CDR2 SMNVEV (reference sequence). V lost 6 bases, J lost 5 bases, and 14 bases lay in between. This chain's CDR3 is CASRLLPFDEQYF. Here the CDR3 DNA reads TGTGCCAGCAGACTCCTCCCTTTCGACGAGCAGTACTTC.

The rearrangement joins TRBV3-1 (or the pseudogene TRBV3-2) to TRBJ1-5, with D tentatively TRBD1 (5 bases). Germline CDR1 LGHDT, CDR2 YNNKEL (reference sequence). The V gene lost 4 bases and the J gene lost 3 bases, with 16 bases spanning the gap. The CDR3 has 16 residues. CDR3 nucleotide sequence: TGTGCCAGCAGCCCCCAGGGAGGCGGGTACAATCAGCCCCAGCATTTT. This encodes CASSPQGGGYNQPQHF.

The chain links TRBV12-3 or TRBV12-4 to TRBJ2-1; D remains ambiguous. V was cut by 3 bases and J by 5 bases, with 5 bases left in between. CDR3 length equals 12 residues. The CDR3 sequence: CASSFNHNEQFF. DNA of the CDR3: TGTGCCAGCAGTTTTAATCACAATGAGCAGTTCTTC.

V and J are TRBV6-4 and TRBJ2-2; 9 bases align to TRBD1. The length of the CDR3 is 15 residues. Germline CDR1 reads MRHNA; CDR2 reads SNTAGT. V dropped 0 bases and J dropped 4; count of bases not matched to a gene: 0. CDR3 sequence (DNA): TGTGCCAGCAGTGACTCGACAGGGGGCACCGGGGAGCTGTTTTTT. This gives the protein CASSDSTGGTGELFF.

This chain links TRBV5-4 with TRBJ2-1, with 7 bases identical to TRBD2. After removal of 3 bases from V and 0 bases from J, the junction contained 3 bases not matched to a gene. Germline-derived CDR1 and CDR2 are SGHNT and YYREEE (reference sequence). The CDR3 extends over 15 amino acids. The CDR3, as DNA: TGTGCCAGCAGCTCCCTAGCGGCCTCCTACAATGAGCAGTTCTTC. It is translated as CASSSLAASYNEQFF.

The V gene is TRBV9, the J gene TRBJ1-1; possible D gene TRBD1, 5 bases. The CDR3 spans 13 residues. The germline gives CDR1 SGDLS, CDR2 YYNGEE. Trimming pared 3 bases from V and 6 bases from J, leaving 12 bases between. CDR3 DNA sequence: TGTGCCAGCAGCGCGAGGGGAGGGTCTGAAGCTTTCTTT. This encodes CASSARGGSEAFF.

This rearrangement joins TRBV10-3 to TRBJ2-1; TRBD1 might be the D (6 bases). Germline-derived CDR1 and CDR2 are ENHRY and SYGVKD. The V end lost 4 bases, the J end lost 1 base, and 11 bases lay between the germline ends. This CDR3 spans 15 amino acids. CDR3 sequence reads: CAISVQGRSYNEQFF. The CDR3 bases are TGTGCCATCAGTGTACAGGGAAGGTCCTACAATGAGCAGTTCTTC.

The chain links TRBV2 to TRBJ2-7, with 9 positions matching TRBD1. This CDR3 region has 17 residues. The germline V gene encodes CDR1 SNHLY and CDR2 FYNNEI. Germline trimming cut 4 bases from V and 3 bases from J; bases unmatched to any gene: 13. The CDR3 DNA follows: TGTGCCAGCAGTGGTCCGGGACAGGGATCCGGATTCTACGAGCAGTACTTC. It codes for CASSGPGQGSGFYEQYF.

The chain is built from TRBV6-2 or TRBV6-3 and TRBJ2-5, with D tentatively TRBD2 (5 bases). CDR3 length equals 14 residues. V was shortened by 0 bases and J by 5 bases, with 10 bases between the two germline ends. Per the germline V gene, CDR1 is MNHEY and CDR2 is SVGEGT. CDR3 DNA: TGTGCCAGCAGTTACTCGGGAGTGGAGGAGACCCAGTACTTC. Protein sequence: CASSYSGVEETQYF.

In this sample, this clone turned up once. The CDR3, as DNA: TGTGCCAGCAGACCTACGGGACAGGGGGTGCAAAAACTGTTTTTT. Translation: CASRPTGQGVQKLFF. The chain couples TRBV6-5 to TRBJ1-4, with TRBD1 matching 11 bases. The germline V gene encodes CDR1 MNHEY and CDR2 SVGAGI. Unmatched junction bases numbered 9, after V lost 6 bases and J lost 9 bases. The CDR3 spans 15 residues.